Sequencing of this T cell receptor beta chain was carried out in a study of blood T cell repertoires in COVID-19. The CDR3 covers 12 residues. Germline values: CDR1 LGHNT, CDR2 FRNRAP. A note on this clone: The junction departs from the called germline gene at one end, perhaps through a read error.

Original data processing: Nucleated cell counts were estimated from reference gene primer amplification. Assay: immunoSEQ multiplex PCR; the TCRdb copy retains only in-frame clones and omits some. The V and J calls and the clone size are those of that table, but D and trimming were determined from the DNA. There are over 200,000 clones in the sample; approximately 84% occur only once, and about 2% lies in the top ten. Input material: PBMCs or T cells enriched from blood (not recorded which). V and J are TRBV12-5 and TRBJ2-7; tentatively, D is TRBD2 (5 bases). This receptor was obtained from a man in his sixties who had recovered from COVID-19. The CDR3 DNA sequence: TGTGCTAGTGGTGGCAACAAGGGAGAAGTCGACTTC. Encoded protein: CASGGNKGEVDF. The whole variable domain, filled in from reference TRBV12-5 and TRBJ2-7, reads DARVTQTPRHKVTEMGQEVTMRCQPILGHNTVFWYRQTMMQGLELLAYFRNRAPLDDSGMPKDRFSAEMPDATLATLKIQPSEPRDSAVYFCASGGNKGEVDFGPGTRLTVT.